What follows are 28 T cell receptor beta chains derived from one specimen sequenced in a study of human T cells and chemical hapten exposure. TCRdb reprocessed the RACE reads via MiXCR and lists one record per CDR3 protein. This sample yields about 360,000 distinct CDR3 sequences, of which nearly 5% are seen a single time; 2% to 2.5% belongs to the top ten. Time point of the sample: patch test 1, 2 weeks after DPC sensitization. Treatment defined: therapeutic diphenylcyclopropenone sensitization with weekly scalp DPC. The sequencing used whole blood, collected in connection with sensitization to the hapten diphenylcyclopropenone (DPC). The receptors were gathered from a woman aged 50 to 60 with alopecia areata. Some clones in this sample may be carry-over from other donors' samples.

The chain links TRBV7-7 to TRBJ2-1, with D unresolved. There are 13 residues in the CDR3. CDR1 SSHAT and CDR2 FNYEAQ come from the germline V gene (reference sequence). Trimming removed 0 bases at V and 7 bases at J, with 7 bases between. Here the CDR3 DNA reads TGTGCCAGCAGCTTAGCAGGGAAGAATGAGCAGTTCTTC. Translation gives CASSLAGKNEQFF.

This chain uses TRBV11-3 with TRBJ1-5, with 8 bases matching TRBD1. The V segment lost 5 bases and the J segment 2 bases; nucleotides outside the gene matches: 5. Germline CDR1 is SGHNT and CDR2 is YENEEA. This CDR3 spans 15 amino acids. Here the CDR3 reads CASSRGQVRNQPQHF. In DNA form, the CDR3 reads TGTGCCAGCAGCAGGGGACAGGTCCGCAATCAGCCCCAGCATTTT.

This clonotype was recorded at least ten times. The chain uses TRBV12-3 or TRBV12-4 and TRBJ2-2, with D uncertain. This CDR3 comprises 12 residues. Deletions cut 3 bases from V and 4 bases from J, with 3 bases between. The CDR3 loop is CASSFVTGELFF. CDR3 coding DNA: TGTGCCAGCAGTTTCGTCACCGGGGAGCTGTTTTTT.

This clonotype occurred a few times. This chain joins TRBV28 and TRBJ2-3, with a weak D call TRBD2 (5 bases). The germline V and J ends were trimmed by 6 bases and 6 bases, with 13 bases remaining between them. The CDR3 has 13 residues. Germline CDR1 is MDHEN and CDR2 is SYDVKM. The CDR3 region is CASSPRLPDTQYF. The CDR3 DNA sequence: TGTGCCAGCAGCCCCAGACTACCGGATACGCAGTATTTT.

This clonotype was detected many times. The chain's CDR3 is CSARARETQYF. CDR3 DNA sequence: TGCAGTGCTCGTGCTCGGGAGACCCAGTACTTC. The J gene is TRBJ2-5, the V gene TRBV20-1; D unclear. CDR3 size: 11 residues. Germline CDR1 reads DFQATT; CDR2 reads SNEGSKA (reference sequence). Trimming shortened V by 5 bases and J by 5 bases, and 9 bases separated the two germline ends.

V is TRBV12-3 or TRBV12-4 and J is TRBJ1-5; the match to TRBD1 covers 7 bases. V lost 6 bases to trimming and J lost 3 bases; unmatched junction nucleotides: 8. The CDR3 runs to 15 residues. CDR3 DNA: TGTGCCAGCAGAATGACAGGGAGGCACAATCAGCCCCAGCATTTT. Amino acids: CASRMTGRHNQPQHF.

The chain carries TRBV29-1 and TRBJ1-2; TRBD1 might be the D (6 bases). Germline CDR1 SQVTM, CDR2 ANQGSEA. The CDR3 covers 13 residues. V lost 6 bases to trimming and J lost 4 bases, with 15 bases between them. CDR3 sequence reads: CSVESTGPYGYTF. The CDR3, as DNA: TGCAGCGTCGAAAGTACAGGGCCCTATGGCTACACCTTC.

This clonotype was counted at least ten times. The rearrangement links TRBV9 to TRBJ2-3; D is possibly TRBD1 or TRBD2 (5 bases each). CDR3 length: 14 residues. The germline V and J ends were trimmed by 2 bases and 5 bases, with 12 bases remaining between them. Germline CDR1 and CDR2: SGDLS and YYNGEE. CDR3 bases: TGTGCCAGCAGCGTGGGGGAATGGGGAGATACGCAGTATTTT. This translates into CASSVGEWGDTQYF.

This clonotype was seen ten or more times. J is TRBJ1-2 and V is TRBV12-3 or TRBV12-4; D might be TRBD1 (5 bases). V was trimmed by 6 bases and J by 6 bases, leaving 17 bases between them. The CDR3 spans 14 residues. This CDR3 is CASSPGREVDGYTF. CDR3 DNA sequence: TGTGCCAGCAGCCCTGGCAGGGAAGTCGATGGCTACACCTTC.

In its sample, this clonotype was seen a few times. The rearrangement links TRBV5-5 to TRBJ1-2; D call uncertain. The V end was cut by 2 bases, the J end by 7 bases, with 12 bases between. Germline V CDR1 and CDR2: SGHKS, YYEKEE (reference sequence). The CDR3 covers 13 residues. In nucleotides, the CDR3 is TGTGCCAGCAGCTTTGCTGTAACCGCTGGCTACACCTTC. It encodes CASSFAVTAGYTF.

This clonotype was seen a few times. J is TRBJ1-3 and V is TRBV10-3, with 9 bases matching TRBD1. The CDR3 has 15 amino acids. V gave up 11 bases and J gave up 0 bases; unmatched junction bases: 8. From germline, CDR1 is ENHRY and CDR2 SYGVKD. CDR3 nucleotide sequence: TGTGCCGTCTCCGGGACAGGGAGCTCTGGAAACACCATATATTTT. Amino acid sequence: CAVSGTGSSGNTIYF.

The table lists this clonotype with many counts. J is TRBJ1-2 and V is TRBV7-2, with 8 positions matching TRBD1. CDR1 is SGHTA, CDR2 FQGNSA, per germline. This CDR3 region has 13 residues. After removal of 5 bases from V and 6 bases from J, the junction contained 5 bases not matched to a gene. In DNA, the CDR3 is TGTGCCAGCAGCCCGGGACAGGCCCATGGCTACACCTTC. Translated, it gives CASSPGQAHGYTF.

This clonotype was counted only a few times. This chain joins TRBV7-9 and TRBJ2-3; the D is unclear. The CDR3 has 11 residues. Per the germline V gene, CDR1 is SEHNR and CDR2 is FQNEAQ (reference sequence). V lost 9 bases, J lost 2 bases, and 6 bases lay in between. This CDR3 is CASFFTDTQYF. The DNA for the CDR3 is TGTGCCAGTTTCTTCACAGATACGCAGTATTTT.

The chain combines TRBV19 with TRBJ2-7; D gene unclear. The germline V gene encodes CDR1 LNHDA and CDR2 SQIVND (reference sequence). This CDR3 contains 13 residues. Trimming removed 4 bases at V and 2 bases at J, with 9 bases between. In DNA form, the CDR3 reads TGTGCCAGTAGTACGGCACTCACCTACGAGCAGTACTTC. This codes for CASSTALTYEQYF.

A remark on this clonotype: A much bigger clone sits one base away, suggesting this may be a read error. V and J are TRBV29-1 and TRBJ1-2; D gene ambiguous. Germline assignment: CDR1 SQVTM and CDR2 ANQGSEA. The V end was cut by 6 bases, the J end by 2 bases, with 13 bases between. This CDR3 is built from 13 residues. CDR3 sequence (DNA): TGCAGCGTCCCGGAACAAAAGAACTATGGCTACACCTTC. This gives the protein CSVPEQKNYGYTF.

The chain employs TRBV12-3 or TRBV12-4 and TRBJ1-1, with unresolved D. The CDR3 contains 14 residues. Trimming removed 5 bases at V and 5 bases at J, with 15 bases between. In DNA, the CDR3 is TGTGCCAGCAGTCGCAACCTCATGGGGACTGAAGCTTTCTTT. Its translation: CASSRNLMGTEAFF.

Regarding this clonotype: It may be a read error: a sequence one base away is much more abundant. The rearrangement joins TRBV19 to TRBJ2-5, with 10 bases identical to TRBD2. CDR1 and CDR2 (germline): LNHDA, SQIVND (reference sequence). This CDR3 is 15 amino acids long. The junction had 8 bases not matched to a gene; V was cut back by 5 bases and J by 5 bases. The CDR3 here is CASSRASGSDETQYF. In DNA, the CDR3 is TGTGCCAGTAGTCGCGCTAGCGGGAGCGATGAGACCCAGTACTTC.

The chain combines TRBV12-3 or TRBV12-4 with TRBJ2-3, with D unclear. Trimming stripped 5 bases from V and 0 bases from J, with 12 bases between. This CDR3 has 15 amino acids. CDR3 coding DNA: TGTGCCAGCAGTACGACTGAAACTAGCACAGATACGCAGTATTTT. Translation: CASSTTETSTDTQYF.

The chain couples TRBV6-5 to TRBJ2-1; 7 nucleotides agree with TRBD2. Germline values: CDR1 MNHEY, CDR2 SVGAGI. V dropped 0 bases and J dropped 9; count of bases not matched to a gene: 2. CDR3 size: 13 residues. DNA of the CDR3: TGTGCCAGCAGTTACTCGACGGGGGGTGAGCAGTTCTTC. This sequence encodes CASSYSTGGEQFF.

The chain combines TRBV2 with TRBJ1-4, with 7 bases matching TRBD1. The CDR3 has 14 residues. Losses at the gene ends were 3 bases for V and 7 bases for J; bases not matched to a gene: 5. Germline loops: CDR1 SNHLY, CDR2 FYNNEI. CDR3 in DNA: TGTGCCAGCAGTGAGGGGACAGCCACTGAAAAACTGTTTTTT. It specifies CASSEGTATEKLFF.

This chain uses TRBV13 with TRBJ1-3; D gene ambiguous. CDR1 is PRHDT, CDR2 FYEKMQ, per germline (reference sequence). Trimming removed 6 bases at V and 4 bases at J, with 19 bases between. The CDR3 loop spans 16 amino acids. CDR3: CASRDPDGSVGNTIYF. Here the CDR3 DNA reads TGTGCCAGCAGAGATCCCGACGGTTCTGTCGGAAACACCATATATTTT.

This clonotype was picked up many times. The chain couples TRBV28 to TRBJ1-6, with 9 bases lining up with TRBD1. The germline V gene has CDR1 MDHEN and CDR2 SYDVKM. The V and J ends lost 6 bases and 5 bases, in that order; junction bases with no gene match: 5. CDR3 length equals 15 residues. The CDR3, as DNA: TGTGCCAGCAGAACGGGACAGGGAAATAATTCACCCCTCCACTTT. Amino acids: CASRTGQGNNSPLHF.

There are many counts of this clonotype. The rearrangement uses TRBV10-3 and TRBJ2-1; D is ambiguous. V gave up 4 bases and J gave up 5 bases, with 9 bases separating them. This CDR3 spans 13 amino acids. The germline V gene has CDR1 ENHRY and CDR2 SYGVKD. The CDR3 nucleotides read TGTGCCATCAGTGCGGCGACAAACAATGAGCAGTTCTTC. It codes for CAISAATNNEQFF.

The sample holds many counts of this clonotype. This CDR3 reads CASAGQGTDTQYF. The CDR3 DNA sequence: TGTGCCAGCGCGGGACAGGGCACAGATACGCAGTATTTT. The chain couples TRBV12-3 or TRBV12-4 to TRBJ2-3; TRBD1 aligns across 8 bases. There are 13 residues in the CDR3. The J segment lost 1 base and the V segment lost 8 bases, leaving 2 bases of the junction unmatched.

This clonotype was detected a few times. This chain connects TRBV2 to TRBJ1-4; no firm D call. Per the germline V gene, CDR1 is SNHLY and CDR2 is FYNNEI. With 8 bases removed from V and 0 bases from J, the gap between germline ends came to 10 bases. The length of the CDR3 is 14 residues. The CDR3 loop reads CASGSTTTNEKLFF. The CDR3, as DNA: TGTGCCAGCGGGAGCACCACAACTAATGAAAAACTGTTTTTT.

This clonotype was detected ten times or more. The chain recombines TRBV28 with TRBJ2-3; TRBD2 matches 12 bases. The V segment lost 3 bases and the J segment 1 base; nucleotides outside the gene matches: 2. Germline values: CDR1 MDHEN, CDR2 SYDVKM. The CDR3 contains 16 residues. CDR3 in amino acids: CASSFSSGRGTDTQYF. CDR3 nucleotide sequence: TGTGCCAGCAGTTTTTCTAGCGGGAGGGGCACAGATACGCAGTATTTT.

There are many counts of this clonotype. CDR3 protein: CASRLTTGVPEKLFF. The CDR3 DNA is TGTGCCAGCAGACTAACTACAGGGGTACCTGAAAAACTGTTTTTT. The chain joins TRBV2 to TRBJ1-4; 7 positions agree with TRBD1. This CDR3 is built from 15 residues. V shed 6 bases and J 7 bases; nucleotides not matched to a gene: 11. From germline, CDR1 is SNHLY and CDR2 FYNNEI.

This clonotype has just a few counts. The V gene is TRBV20-1, the J gene TRBJ1-6; 8 positions match TRBD1. In germline, CDR1 is DFQATT, CDR2 SNEGSKA (reference sequence). The CDR3 covers 16 residues. Losses at the gene ends were 1 base for V and 7 bases for J; bases not matched to a gene: 9. CDR3 residues: CSARGGTGTGNSPLHF. The CDR3 nucleotides are TGCAGTGCTAGAGGTGGAACCGGGACAGGAAATTCACCCCTCCACTTT.